This T cell receptor beta chain was recorded in a study of cytotoxic CD8 clonotypes in ibrutinib-treated CLL. Across the whole study: For this cohort, patients were some eleven relapsed/refractory and approximately 14 treatment-naive, while some 18 were IGHV unmutated. Overall study results and limits: Relative to age-matched healthy donors, clonality at baseline was higher, and it tracked circulating CD8+ T-cell counts.

The intended depth for sequencing was 1 in 200,000 to 1 in 1 million T cells. Using immunoSEQ multiplex PCR, the repertoire was profiled, and TCRdb retains in-frame clones only, with some absent. The table has 20,000 to 30,000 clones, around 74% seen once. Notes on this clone: What it binds is unknown.

CDR3 size: 15 residues. V gave up 6 bases and J gave up 1 base, with 15 bases separating them. Germline lookup yields CDR1 SEHNR and CDR2 FQNEAQ (reference sequence). The specimen was PBMCs, collected at disease progression, from a patient treated with ibrutinib. The TCR originated in a human donor with chronic lymphocytic leukemia. The chain is built from TRBV7-9 and TRBJ2-5; tentatively, D is TRBD1 or TRBD2 (5 bases each). In nucleotides, the CDR3 is TGTGCCAGCAGACACCTGGGGGACCTCCAAGAGACCCAGTACTTC. Its translation is CASRHLGDLQETQYF.